Listed here is a single TCR beta chain. TCRdb keeps only in-frame clones here, not all; method: immunoSEQ multiplex PCR. The sample holds about 250,000 clones; about nine tenths are singletons and the top ten take around 2.9%. The entry originates in a study of blood T cell repertoires in COVID-19. The germline gives CDR1 SGHTA, CDR2 FQGNSA. The length of the CDR3 is 16 residues. V lost 2 bases, J lost 7 bases, and 9 bases stayed unmatched. The clonotype comes from a woman aged 45-59 years who had recovered from COVID-19. The specimen sequenced was PBMCs or T cells enriched from blood (not recorded which). The chain couples TRBV7-2 to TRBJ2-3, with 10 bases that match TRBD2. The CDR3 DNA sequence: TGTGCCAGCAGCTTACAAGGGCCAGCGGGAGGGAATACGCAGTATTTT. Protein sequence: CASSLQGPAGGNTQYF.